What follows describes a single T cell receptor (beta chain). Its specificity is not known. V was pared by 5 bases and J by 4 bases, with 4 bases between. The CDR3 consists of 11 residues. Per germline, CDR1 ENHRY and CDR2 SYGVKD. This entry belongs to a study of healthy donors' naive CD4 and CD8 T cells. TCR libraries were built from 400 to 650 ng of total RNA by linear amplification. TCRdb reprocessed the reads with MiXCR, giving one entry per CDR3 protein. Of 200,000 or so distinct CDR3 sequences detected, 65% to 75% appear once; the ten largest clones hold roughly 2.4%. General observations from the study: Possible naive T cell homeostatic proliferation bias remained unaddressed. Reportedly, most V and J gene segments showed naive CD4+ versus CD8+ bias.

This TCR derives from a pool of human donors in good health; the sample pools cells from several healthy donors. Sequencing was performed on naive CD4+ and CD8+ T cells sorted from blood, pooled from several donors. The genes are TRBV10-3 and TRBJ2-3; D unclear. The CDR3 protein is CAISNADTQYF. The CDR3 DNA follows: TGTGCCATCAGTAACGCAGATACGCAGTATTTT.